Listed here is a single T cell receptor (beta chain). The entry originates in a study of a mutant IDH1 vaccine in newly diagnosed glioma. Data came from immunoSEQ multiplex PCR; TCRdb stores just in-frame clones and leaves some out. The data hold approximately 70,000 clones, with around 85% observed a single time. Documented time point: baseline, week 1 (first vaccination visit). The treatment was: pre-vaccination baseline after standard-of-care therapy. Source: PBMCs, taken from a glioma patient treated with radiotherapy, temozolomide or both. The sequence was obtained from a man in his thirties or forties with glioma.

The CDR3: CASSEHGNNSPLHF. In DNA, the CDR3 is TGTGCCAGCAGTGAACACGGGAATAATTCACCCCTCCACTTT. This chain joins TRBV6-1 and TRBJ1-6; D is unclear. The germline V gene encodes CDR1 MNHNS and CDR2 SASEGT. The CDR3 loop spans 14 amino acids. The ends were cut back, 2 bases at V and 5 bases at J, with 7 bases in the middle.